This TCR beta chain was identified in a study of cytomegalovirus exposure and HLA in healthy donors. The overall study: One earlier analysis, a look at around 180 million T cells, found 100 million to 130 million unique TCR beta sequences.

Regarding this clone: Its antigen is undetermined.

The donors, nominally healthy at sampling, likely had unrecorded immune exposures. 60 Vbeta and 13 Jbeta primers were used in PCR. The repertoire was sequenced with immunoSEQ multiplex PCR; TCRdb's copy has only in-frame clones and lacks some. The sample records around 130,000 clones, roughly 79% being singletons. J lost 0 bases, V lost 4 bases, and 3 bases had no gene match. Germline V gives CDR1 MNHNY, CDR2 SVGAGI (reference sequence). This CDR3 spans 15 amino acids. Notes on the study in general: Earlier analysis yielded a pattern in which most TCR beta V segments were productive about 90% or about 30% of the time.

Sequenced material: PBMCs. The clonotype was recovered from a woman in her fifties or sixties in good health and CMV-seronegative. The chain uses TRBV6-6 and TRBJ1-1, with 9 bases that match TRBD1. The CDR3 sequence: CASSWDRELNTEAFF. CDR3 sequence (DNA): TGTGCCAGCAGTTGGGACAGGGAGCTGAACACTGAAGCTTTCTTT.